The rows below give T cell receptor beta chains drawn from one sample of a study of blood T cell dynamics during melanoma immunotherapy. The protocol was immunoSEQ multiplex PCR, while the TCRdb copy is restricted to in-frame clones and leaves out a portion. Of 10,000 or so clones listed, approximately 90% are singletons. The sample in question was blood, obtained from a patient treated with checkpoint blockade. These receptors were obtained from a human donor with melanoma. CDR3s include the opening cysteine and the closing phenylalanine or tryptophan. D genes are given only for firm matches. Only part of the rows carry a size: once, few, many, or a class if the clone is expanded.

TRBJ2-5 TRBD1 once TRBV28 TGTGCCAGCACCCCAGGGGGAGCGGAGACCCAGTACTTC CASTPGGAETQYF
TRBJ1-1 - once TRBV15 TGTGCCACCACAGGCCCACCGGACACTGAAGCTTTCTTT CATTGPPDTEAFF
TRBJ1-2 - - TRBV19 TGTGCCAGTAGTATCGGGTATGGCTACACCTTC CASSIGYGYTF
TRBJ2-1 - - TRBV15 TGTGCCACCAGCAGCTACAATGAGCAGTTCTTC CATSSYNEQFF
TRBJ2-7 - - TRBV20-1 TGCAGTGCTCCCCGCTCCTACGAGCAGTACTTC CSAPRSYEQYF
TRBJ2-2 TRBD2 - TRBV7-3 TGTGCCAGCAGCCCCTGGGGGAGGGCCCTCGGCCGGGAGCTGTTTTTT CASSPWGRALGRELFF
TRBJ2-3 TRBD1 - TRBV19 TGTGCCAGTAGTCCCAGGGGGAACACAGATACGCAGTATTTT CASSPRGNTDTQYF
TRBJ1-2 - - TRBV14 TGTGCCAGCAGCCTACAGGGATTCTATGGCTACACCTTC CASSLQGFYGYTF
TRBJ1-3 - - TRBV29-1 TGCAGCGTCAAGCTCGGAGGGGGGGCAAAAGGAAACACCATATATTTT CSVKLGGGAKGNTIYF
TRBJ1-2 - - TRBV19 TGTGCCAGTAGTATAGGATTGGCCGCTGGCACCTTC CASSIGLAAGTF
TRBJ2-1 - - TRBV14 TGTGCCAGCAGCCCGCTGGGGGGCCGGGAGCAGTTCTTC CASSPLGGREQFF
TRBJ2-2 TRBD2 - TRBV2 TGTGCCACCCGACTAGCGGGAGAGGGGACCGGGGAGCTGTTTTTT CATRLAGEGTGELFF
TRBJ2-1 TRBD1 - TRBV5-4 TGTGCCAGCAGCCCGACAGGGCTTGAGCAGTTCTTC CASSPTGLEQFF
TRBJ2-7 TRBD1 - TRBV10-1 TGCGCCAGCAGCCCCGTCCCGACAGGGGACGAGCAGTACTTC CASSPVPTGDEQYF
TRBJ2-1 - - TRBV19 TGTGCCAGTAGTATAGCCCTATTTTCCGGGAGTGGTTACAATGAGCAGTTCTTC CASSIALFSGSGYNEQFF
TRBJ1-5 - - TRBV18 TGTGCCAGCTCGTCGACAGGCCGCGATCAGCCCCAGCATTTT CASSSTGRDQPQHF
TRBJ2-1 - - TRBV4-1 TGCGCCAGCAGCCAAGACCCGGACACGCGCTCCTACAATGAGCAGTTCTTC CASSQDPDTRSYNEQFF
TRBJ2-5 - - TRBV5-1 TGCGCCAGCAGCTCCCGACACCCCAGGGAGACCCAGTACTTC CASSSRHPRETQYF
TRBJ2-1 - once TRBV4-2 TGTGCCAGCAGTCCGGGGCCCGATGAGCAGTTCTTC CASSPGPDEQFF
TRBJ2-2 TRBD1 once TRBV5-4 TGTGCCAGCAGCCTTGACAGGGGGCCCGGGGAGCTGTTTTTT CASSLDRGPGELFF
TRBJ1-4 - - TRBV6-6 TGTGCCAGCAGTCCCGGACATGGGGAAAAACTGTTTTTT CASSPGHGEKLFF
TRBJ2-2 - - TRBV7-9 TGTGCCAGCGGGGGTATGTCGGACACCGGGGAGCTGTTTTTT CASGGMSDTGELFF
TRBJ2-7 - - TRBV7-9 TGTGCCAGCAGCTTAGTTGCGGGGCCCGCGTACTTC CASSLVAGPAYF
TRBJ2-2 TRBD1 - TRBV7-3 TGTGCCAGCACCCAAAGGGGGACAGGGGTTCCCGGGGAGCTGTTTTTT CASTQRGTGVPGELFF
TRBJ2-3 - - TRBV9 TGTGCCAGCAGCGTAGGTGGTAGCGGCACAGATACGCAGTATTTT CASSVGGSGTDTQYF
TRBJ2-6 - - TRBV10-3 TGTGCCATCAGCGAGAGCTCTGGGGCCAACGTCCTGACTTTC CAISESSGANVLTF
TRBJ1-3 - - TRBV6-1 TGTGCCAGCGCGGAGGGCTCTGGAAACACCATATATTTT CASAEGSGNTIYF
TRBJ2-3 - - TRBV29-1 TGCAGCGTGGAGCGCGGGGAGGTGGCAGATACGCAGTATTTT CSVERGEVADTQYF
TRBJ1-3 TRBD1 - TRBV27 TGTGCCAGCAGCAGGACAGGGAGCTCTGGAAACACCATATATTTT CASSRTGSSGNTIYF
TRBJ1-5 - - TRBV21-1 TGTGCCAGCAGCAAAGCGCGGGGGGCCTACACTAGCAATCAGCCCCAGCATTTT CASSKARGAYTSNQPQHF
TRBJ2-3 - - TRBV7-9 TGTGCCAGCAGCTTAGCGCTCGGGGGTCCAGATACGCAGTATTTT CASSLALGGPDTQYF
TRBJ2-7 - once TRBV14 TGTGCCAGCAACCCGGTCGGGGTCTACGAGCAGTACTTC CASNPVGVYEQYF
TRBJ1-2 - - TRBV7-3 TGTGCCAGCAGCCCCGATGGGGGAGGGACCTTC CASSPDGGGTF
TRBJ2-5 TRBD2 - TRBV27 TGTGCCAGCAGTTGGGGGGGGACCCAAGAGACCCAGTACTTC CASSWGGTQETQYF
TRBJ2-7 - - TRBV7-8 TGTGCCAGCACCCTGGGGGTCGGGGGCTACGAGCAGTACTTC CASTLGVGGYEQYF
TRBJ2-7 TRBD2 - TRBV5-1 TGCGCCAGCAGCCGTGGGACTAGCGGGAGGGATGCCTACGAGCAGTACTTC CASSRGTSGRDAYEQYF
TRBJ1-5 - - TRBV7-2 TGTGCCAGCAGCCCCGGGATACATGACACCCAGCCCCAGCATTTT CASSPGIHDTQPQHF
TRBJ1-2 - - TRBV18 TGTGCCAGCTCACCATCGGACAGCCGTGCTGGCTACACCTTC CASSPSDSRAGYTF
TRBJ1-4 - - TRBV20-1 TGCAGTGCCCGGGGGGGGGAAAAACTGTTTTTT CSARGGEKLFF
TRBJ2-7 - - TRBV28 TGTGCCAGCAGTACCCGACAGGAGATGGGGGCCTACGAGCAGTACTTC CASSTRQEMGAYEQYF
TRBJ2-5 - - TRBV6-6 TGTGCCGGGGGGCCGGGCCCCCAAGAGACCCAGTACTTC CAGGPGPQETQYF
TRBJ2-3 - - TRBV5-4 TGTGCCACCAAGGTGGGGGGGGCGCCCGCGGATACGCAGTATTTT CATKVGGAPADTQYF
TRBJ2-7 - once TRBV11-2 TGTGCCAGCAGCCAAGGGAACCACTACGAGCAGTACTTC CASSQGNHYEQYF
TRBJ2-3 - - TRBV7-7 TGTGCTAGCTCGGCAGACTACACAGATACGCAGTATTTT CASSADYTDTQYF
TRBJ1-2 - - TRBV29-1 TGCAGCGTTCCCACCGGCTGGGGTGGCTACACCTTC CSVPTGWGGYTF
TRBJ2-5 TRBD1 once TRBV7-7 TGTGCTAGCAGCTTAGCCCACGGGACAGGGGGGGGGACCCAGTACTTC CASSLAHGTGGGTQYF
TRBJ2-3 TRBD2 - TRBV19 TGTGCCAGTAGTATAGATCATGGGACTAGCGGGAGGAGGGATACGCAGTATTTT CASSIDHGTSGRRDTQYF
TRBJ2-7 - - TRBV28 TGTGCCAGCACGGGAGGGGGCAAGGGCTACGAGCAGTACTTC CASTGGGKGYEQYF
TRBJ2-2 TRBD1 - TRBV5-6 TGTGCCAGCAGCCTGTTGGGGGGGACAGGGTACACCGGGGAGCTGTTTTTT CASSLLGGTGYTGELFF
TRBJ2-7 - - TRBV7-9 TGTGCCAGCAGCCCCGACGGATACGAGCAGTACTTC CASSPDGYEQYF
TRBJ1-5 - - TRBV6-5 TGTGCCAGCAGTTTACTCGGGGGGGGCAATCAGCCCCAGCATTTT CASSLLGGGNQPQHF
TRBJ2-1 TRBD1 once TRBV27 TGTGCCAGCAGTCCCCGGGGGACAGGGAACAATGAGCAGTTCTTC CASSPRGTGNNEQFF